This T cell receptor beta chain was sequenced during a study of control samples from healthy donors and cancer patients. Germline CDR1 is LGHNA and CDR2 is YNFKEQ. Trimming shortened V by 0 bases and J by 7 bases, and 12 bases separated the two germline ends. CDR3 length: 15 amino acids. Libraries were prepared by immunoSEQ multiplex PCR; TCRdb keeps only in-frame clonotypes and omits some of them. The repertoire holds around 200,000 clones, with 85% to 95% as singletons. This receptor was taken from a man between 18 and 35 years old in good health. The gene calls are TRBV4-2 and TRBJ1-4; D is perhaps TRBD1 (5 bases). The source material was blood. The CDR3 reads CASSQDQGSSEKLFF. As DNA, the CDR3 is TGTGCCAGCAGCCAAGATCAGGGTTCGTCTGAAAAACTGTTTTTT.